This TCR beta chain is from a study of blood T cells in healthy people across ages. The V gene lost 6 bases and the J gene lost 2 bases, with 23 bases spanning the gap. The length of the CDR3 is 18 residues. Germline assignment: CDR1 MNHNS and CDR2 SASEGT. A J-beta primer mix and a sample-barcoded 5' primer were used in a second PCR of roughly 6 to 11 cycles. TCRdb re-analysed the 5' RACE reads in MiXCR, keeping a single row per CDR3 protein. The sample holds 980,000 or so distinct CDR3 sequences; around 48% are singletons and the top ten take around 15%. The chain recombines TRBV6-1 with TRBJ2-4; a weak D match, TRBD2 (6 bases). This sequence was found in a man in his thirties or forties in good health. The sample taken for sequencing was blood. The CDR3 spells CASRDGVGLGGTKNIQYF. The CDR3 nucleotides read TGTGCCAGCAGGGACGGGGTAGGGCTTGGGGGGACCAAAAACATTCAGTACTTC.